These 26 T cell receptor beta chains were sequenced from one sample in a study of post-analysis software for immune sequencing data. Findings and caveats of the study: In patients, about 5 TRBV segments were more frequent than in controls, with TRBV5-6, TRBV5-1 and TRBV20-1 among them.

These receptors are not linked to any known antigen. cDNA libraries for TCR beta contained unique molecular identifiers. TCRdb ran MiXCR on the PCR reads and lists one entry per CDR3 protein. The table records roughly 600,000 distinct CDR3 sequences, around 47% of them present only once. The sequencing input was blood. The receptor source for this set is a girl under 18 with multiple sclerosis.

This chain joins TRBV10-3 and TRBJ2-3; the match to TRBD2 covers 10 bases. From germline, CDR1 is ENHRY and CDR2 SYGVKD. V lost 9 bases and J lost 7; bases outside the gene matches: 10. This CDR3 has 14 residues. The CDR3 protein is CAMGGTSGVNTQYF. In nucleotides, the CDR3 is TGTGCCATGGGAGGAACTAGCGGGGTAAATACGCAGTATTTT.

This clonotype was seen a handful of times. J is TRBJ2-7 and V is TRBV5-1; tentatively, D is TRBD2 (5 bases). CDR3 length: 13 residues. Between the trimmed V and J ends, which lost 7 bases and 0 bases, there was a span of 11 bases. From germline, CDR1 is SGHRS and CDR2 YFSETQ. The DNA for the CDR3 is TGCGCCAGCGCTAGGGAGAGCTCCTACGAGCAGTACTTC. Its protein is CASARESSYEQYF.

This clonotype was found a few times. The chain is built from TRBV12-3 or TRBV12-4 and TRBJ2-1; 11 bases align to TRBD1. The CDR3 extends over 14 amino acids. V lost 6 bases and J lost 7; bases outside the gene matches: 5. The CDR3 protein is CASRNRDRGNEQFF. The CDR3, as DNA: TGTGCCAGCAGGAACCGGGACAGGGGGAATGAGCAGTTCTTC.

The V call is TRBV4-1, the J call TRBJ2-5; D gene uncertain. CDR3 length: 15 residues. Trimming took off 0 bases at V and 5 bases at J, with 13 bases between the two ends. From germline, CDR1 is MGHRA and CDR2 YSYEKL. The CDR3 bases are TGCGCCAGCAGCCAAGATGAGCGAGCTGTGGAGACCCAGTACTTC. Its translation is CASSQDERAVETQYF.

This clonotype has a count of ten or more. The chain combines TRBV5-1 with TRBJ2-1, with D tentatively TRBD2 (6 bases). V was clipped by 0 bases and J by 4 bases, with 8 bases between them. The CDR3 is 14 residues long. Germline-derived CDR1 and CDR2 are SGHRS and YFSETQ. The CDR3 spells CASSLAGRYNEQFF. The CDR3 DNA sequence: TGCGCCAGCAGCTTGGCCGGGAGATACAATGAGCAGTTCTTC.

This rearrangement joins TRBV5-6 to TRBJ2-7; TRBD2 aligns across 7 bases. Germline CDR1 reads SGHDT; CDR2 reads YYEEEE. CDR3 size: 15 residues. The V gene end was trimmed by 0 bases and the J gene end by 2 bases; junction bases not matched to a gene: 5. CDR3 residues: CASSLELAVPYEQYF. CDR3 DNA sequence: TGTGCCAGCAGCTTGGAGCTAGCGGTACCCTACGAGCAGTACTTC.

The genes are TRBV6-5 and TRBJ2-6; D could derive from TRBD1 or TRBD2 (5 bases each). CDR3 length equals 14 residues. Germline-derived CDR1 and CDR2 are MNHEY and SVGAGI. V dropped 2 bases and J dropped 4 bases, with 6 bases sitting between them. The CDR3 loop is CASSYGTGANVLTF. CDR3 DNA sequence: TGTGCCAGCAGTTACGGGACCGGGGCCAACGTCCTGACTTTC.

This clonotype has just a few counts. This chain uses TRBV10-3 with TRBJ2-5; 7 bases are shared with TRBD1. The CDR3 loop spans 15 amino acids. Germline CDR1 reads ENHRY; CDR2 reads SYGVKD. Trimming cost V 2 bases and J 1 base; bases outside gene matches: 4. DNA for the CDR3: TGTGCCATCAGTGAGCCCGGGACAGTCCAAGAGACCCAGTACTTC. This codes for CAISEPGTVQETQYF.

This clonotype was counted once. The chain is built from TRBV14 and TRBJ2-7; D gene ambiguous. The CDR3 totals 12 residues. V lost 2 bases and J 5 bases, leaving 7 bases between the germline ends. Germline loops: CDR1 SGHDN, CDR2 FVKESK. CDR3: CASSQSINEQYF. The CDR3 DNA follows: TGTGCCAGCAGCCAATCGATCAACGAGCAGTACTTC.

This clonotype has more than one count but fewer than ten. This sequence joins TRBV6-1 and TRBJ1-4; no clear D. The ends were cut back, 5 bases at V and 6 bases at J, with 16 bases in the middle. The CDR3 loop spans 15 amino acids. Germline V gene lookup returns CDR1 MNHNS and CDR2 SASEGT. CDR3 loop: CASSQDPQAHEKLFF. For the CDR3, the DNA is TGTGCCAGCAGTCAGGACCCCCAGGCTCATGAAAAACTGTTTTTT.

The chain links TRBV29-1 to TRBJ2-3; 15 nucleotides agree with TRBD2. The CDR3 loop spans 15 amino acids. The junction had 3 bases not matched to a gene; V was cut back by 6 bases and J by 2 bases. Germline loops: CDR1 SQVTM, CDR2 ANQGSEA. The chain's CDR3 is CSVGLAGGITDTQYF. The CDR3 DNA reads TGCAGCGTGGGACTAGCGGGAGGCATCACAGATACGCAGTATTTT.

This clonotype was detected once. V and J are TRBV12-3 or TRBV12-4 and TRBJ2-1, with 9 bases fitting TRBD2. With 5 bases clipped from V and 8 bases from J, the junction kept 10 bases outside the gene matches. CDR3 size: 15 residues. The DNA of the CDR3 is TGTGCCAGCAGTCTCCAAATAGCGGGAGTCCATGAGCAGTTCTTC. Encoded protein: CASSLQIAGVHEQFF.

The gene calls are TRBV12-3 or TRBV12-4 and TRBJ2-4, with TRBD2 matching 12 bases. The trim removed 4 bases at V and 8 bases at J, leaving 9 bases unmatched. The CDR3 spans 16 residues. The CDR3 nucleotides are TGTGCCAGCAGTTCCAATCTAGCGGGGGGGCCACACATTCAGTACTTC. It encodes CASSSNLAGGPHIQYF.

V is TRBV10-3 and J is TRBJ2-3, with D possibly matching TRBD2 (6 bases). The CDR3 runs 12 residues. Germline V gene lookup returns CDR1 ENHRY and CDR2 SYGVKD. Trimming left V 11 bases short and J 2 bases short, with 11 bases between. CDR3 DNA: TGTGCCGCGGGACTCATCACAGATACGCAGTATTTT. Translation gives CAAGLITDTQYF.

This clonotype was seen more than once but under ten times. The CDR3 is CASRTGQPQHF. CDR3 DNA sequence: TGTGCCAGCAGGACAGGCCAGCCCCAGCATTTT. V is TRBV6-2 or TRBV6-3 and J is TRBJ1-5; maybe TRBD1 (6 bases). Trimming stripped 6 bases from V and 7 bases from J, with 7 bases between. Germline V gene sequence: CDR1 MNHEY, CDR2 SVGEGT. The CDR3 sequence is 11 residues long.

The V and J genes are TRBV12-3 or TRBV12-4 and TRBJ2-1, with TRBD2 as a possible D gene (5 bases). Trimming removed 5 bases at V and 0 bases at J, with 17 bases between. The CDR3 covers 17 residues. The CDR3 loop is CASSESSSLASYNEQFF. The CDR3 DNA is TGTGCCAGCAGTGAGTCTAGCAGCCTCGCCTCCTACAATGAGCAGTTCTTC.

The V call is TRBV11-2, the J call TRBJ2-5; D may be TRBD1 (6 bases). Germline CDR1 SGHAT, CDR2 FQNNGV. The CDR3 is 14 amino acids. Trimming stripped 0 bases from V and 11 bases from J, with 16 bases between. The CDR3 spells CASSLEAGAGEQYF. The CDR3 DNA reads TGTGCCAGCAGCTTAGAGGCAGGGGCTGGTGAGCAGTACTTC.

The chain recombines TRBV30 with TRBJ2-7; 7 bases fit TRBD2. CDR3 length: 13 amino acids. J lost 2 bases, V lost 8 bases, and 9 bases had no gene match. CDR1 and CDR2 (germline): GTSNPN, SVGIG (reference sequence). The CDR3 loop is CAGEGGGTYEQYF. The CDR3 DNA reads as TGTGCCGGGGAGGGCGGCGGCACCTACGAGCAGTACTTC.

For the CDR3, the DNA is TGTGCCAGCAGCTTAGATCGGGCTAGCTGGACCTACGAGCAGTACTTC. This encodes CASSLDRASWTYEQYF. The V gene is TRBV11-2, the J gene TRBJ2-7; possibly TRBD2 for D (5 bases). The CDR3 contains 16 residues. V was pared by 0 bases and J by 2 bases, with 14 bases between. The V gene's germline CDR1 is SGHAT and CDR2 FQNNGV.

The chain uses TRBV27 and TRBJ2-1, with 12 bases fitting TRBD2. CDR1 and CDR2 (germline): MNHEY, SMNVEV (reference sequence). There are 16 residues in the CDR3. J was trimmed by 7 bases and V by 5 bases; bases with no gene match: 9. CDR3 nucleotides: TGTGCCAGCAGTCTCGAGCTAGCGGGGGGGCCGAATGAGCAGTTCTTC. Translated, it gives CASSLELAGGPNEQFF.

This clonotype was found a few times. V and J are TRBV10-3 and TRBJ2-1; 9 nucleotides align to TRBD2. The CDR3 length is 14 residues. Germline CDR1 ENHRY, CDR2 SYGVKD. The junction had 4 bases not matched to a gene; V was cut back by 3 bases and J by 7 bases. CDR3 region: CAISDQRGENEQFF. Written as DNA, the CDR3 is TGTGCCATCAGTGACCAGCGGGGGGAAAATGAGCAGTTCTTC.

This chain joins TRBV5-1 and TRBJ2-7, with 7 positions matching TRBD1. The ends lost 7 bases at V and 4 bases at J; junction bases unmatched: 20. This CDR3 region has 17 residues. CDR1 is SGHRS and CDR2 is YFSETQ in the germline V gene. The CDR3 nucleotides are TGCGCCAGCTCACCTAACCCCCGTAGGGGGCGAGATTACGAGCAGTACTTC. This sequence encodes CASSPNPRRGRDYEQYF.

Points on this clonotype: With a much larger clone just one base away, this may be a read error. V usage is TRBV20-1 and J usage is TRBJ1-2; 7 bases agree with TRBD1. The CDR3 loop spans 16 amino acids. V shed 4 bases and J 2 bases; nucleotides not matched to a gene: 13. Per germline, CDR1 DFQATT and CDR2 SNEGSKA (reference sequence). The CDR3: CSAIKTGAGQNYGYTF. In DNA form, the CDR3 reads TGCAGTGCTATCAAGACCGGCGCGGGACAGAACTATGGCTACACCTTC.

As to this clonotype: With a much larger clone just one base away, this may be a read error. V is TRBV27 and J is TRBJ2-7; D is perhaps TRBD2 (6 bases). The CDR3 is 14 amino acids. Per the germline V gene, CDR1 is MNHEY and CDR2 is SMNVEV (reference sequence). As DNA, the CDR3 is TGTACCAGCAGTTTGACGGGGTACGCGGGGGAGCAGTACTTC. Protein product: CTSSLTGYAGEQYF.

A remark on this clonotype: One end of the junction is discordant with germline, which a read error may explain. The chain is built from TRBV7-8 and TRBJ2-7; a weak D match, TRBD1 (5 bases). The CDR3 is 13 residues long. Germline assignment: CDR1 SGHVS and CDR2 FQNEAQ. CDR3: CASSLADRYGQYF. In DNA, the CDR3 is TGTGCCAGCAGCTTAGCCGACAGATACGGGCAGTACTTC. Complete variable domain (other parts from reference TRBV7-8 and TRBJ2-7): GAGVSQSPRYKVAKRGQDVALRCDPISGHVSLFWYQQALGQGPEFLTYFQNEAQLDKSGLPSDRFFAERPEGSVSTLKIQRTQQEDSAVYLCASSLADRYGQYFGPGTRLTVT.

V is TRBV4-1 and J is TRBJ2-3; the match to TRBD2 covers 9 bases. CDR3 length equals 16 residues. Germline V gene lookup returns CDR1 MGHRA and CDR2 YSYEKL. V lost 1 base and J lost 4; bases outside the gene matches: 6. CDR3 amino acids: CASSQASAGGPDTQYF. CDR3 sequence (DNA): TGCGCCAGCAGCCAAGCATCAGCGGGGGGCCCAGATACGCAGTATTTT.